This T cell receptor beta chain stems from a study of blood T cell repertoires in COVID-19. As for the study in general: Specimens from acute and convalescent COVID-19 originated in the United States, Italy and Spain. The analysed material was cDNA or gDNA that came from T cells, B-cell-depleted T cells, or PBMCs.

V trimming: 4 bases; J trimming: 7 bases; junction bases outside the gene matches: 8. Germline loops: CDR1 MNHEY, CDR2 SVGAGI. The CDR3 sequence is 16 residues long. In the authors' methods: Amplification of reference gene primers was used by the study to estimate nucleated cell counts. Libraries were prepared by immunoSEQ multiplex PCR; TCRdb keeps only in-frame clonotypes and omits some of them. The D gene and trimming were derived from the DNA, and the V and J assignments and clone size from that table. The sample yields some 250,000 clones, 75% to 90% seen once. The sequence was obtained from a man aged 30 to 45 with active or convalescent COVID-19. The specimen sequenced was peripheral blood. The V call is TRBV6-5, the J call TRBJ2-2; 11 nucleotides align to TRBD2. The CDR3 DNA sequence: TGTGCCAGCAGTTTTAGCGGGGGGGCCGATGGCGGGGAGCTGTTTTTT. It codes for CASSFSGGADGGELFF.